The clone carrying this T cell receptor (beta chain) was found many times. The data are from a study of T cell repertoires in cytomegalovirus infection. About the study: Public TCR beta signatures marked donors with CMV infection and the matching HLA.

One entry per CDR3 protein results from TCRdb running MiXCR on the reads. The sample yields hundreds of thousands of distinct CDR3 sequences, 15% to 20% seen once. CDR1 and CDR2 (germline): SGHAT, FQDESV (reference sequence). CDR3 length: 12 amino acids. V was pared by 4 bases and J by 8 bases, with 11 bases between. The sample was PBMCs. This TCR derives from a human donor in good health (CMV status not recorded). Some clones in this sample may be carry-over from other donors' samples. The chain combines TRBV11-1 with TRBJ2-5; D uncertain. The CDR3 region has the DNA TGTGCCAGCAGCTCAGTGACAATCACCCAGTACTTC. Amino acid sequence: CASSSVTITQYF.